A selection of T cell receptor beta chains follows, all from one sample in a study of response to subunit inactivated influenza vaccine. TCRdb called the RT-PCR reads again in MiXCR, with one record for every CDR3 protein. Seen here are roughly 700,000 distinct CDR3 sequences, 15% to 19% observed once, and the top ten hold approximately 10%. This material consisted of PBMCs from blood, taken 11 to 12 days after vaccination. These receptors were collected from a man aged 50-59 years who received an inactivated influenza vaccine. Each CDR3 is given with its conserved first and last residue. The order of the fields is J gene, V gene, D gene, clone size, CDR3 DNA, CDR3 protein. D genes are given only for firm matches. The size entry is marked missing in some rows and otherwise reads once, few, many or a size class.

j_call: TRBJ2-4; v_call: TRBV24-1; d_call: .; clone_size: many; cdr3_nt: TGTGCCACCGGCTTCAAAAACATTCAGTACTTC; cdr3_aa: CATGFKNIQYF
j_call: TRBJ2-7; v_call: TRBV28; d_call: TRBD1; clone_size: many; cdr3_nt: TGTGCCAGCAGCCTAAATCTAGGATGGACAGGAGAGTACTACGAGCAGTACTTC; cdr3_aa: CASSLNLGWTGEYYEQYF
j_call: TRBJ1-1; v_call: TRBV5-5; d_call: .; clone_size: .; cdr3_nt: TGTGCCAGCAGGATTGGGTTCGGGGGCCAGAACACTGAAGCTTTCTTT; cdr3_aa: CASRIGFGGQNTEAFF
j_call: TRBJ2-5; v_call: TRBV6-2/TRBV6-3; d_call: .; clone_size: few; cdr3_nt: TGTGCCAGCAGTTACGTGGTAGCCGTAGGACAAGAGACCCAGTACTTC; cdr3_aa: CASSYVVAVGQETQYF
j_call: TRBJ2-2; v_call: TRBV5-6; d_call: .; clone_size: few; cdr3_nt: TGTGCCAGCAGCTTTAGCGGAAAGCGAAGCACCGGGGAGCTGTTTTTT; cdr3_aa: CASSFSGKRSTGELFF
j_call: TRBJ1-6; v_call: TRBV27; d_call: TRBD1; clone_size: .; cdr3_nt: TGTGCCAGCAGTTTATGGGGACAGGGTTATAATTCACCCCTCCACTTT; cdr3_aa: CASSLWGQGYNSPLHF
j_call: TRBJ2-1; v_call: TRBV6-5; d_call: .; clone_size: few; cdr3_nt: TGTGCCAGCAGTTACTCGAAACTAGTATTTCGGAATGAGCAGTTCTTC; cdr3_aa: CASSYSKLVFRNEQFF
j_call: TRBJ2-2; v_call: TRBV15; d_call: .; clone_size: .; cdr3_nt: TGTGCCACCAGCAGAGATGCCTCCGCGAACACCGGGGAGCTGTTTTTT; cdr3_aa: CATSRDASANTGELFF
j_call: TRBJ2-7; v_call: TRBV11-2; d_call: .; clone_size: .; cdr3_nt: TGTGCCAGCAGCTTACCCCACGGCTACGAGCAGTACTTC; cdr3_aa: CASSLPHGYEQYF
j_call: TRBJ2-7; v_call: TRBV7-2; d_call: .; clone_size: few; cdr3_nt: TGTGCCAGCAGCTTCGTAGGACCCGGATACGAGCAGTACTTC; cdr3_aa: CASSFVGPGYEQYF
j_call: TRBJ2-7; v_call: TRBV2; d_call: TRBD1; clone_size: .; cdr3_nt: TGTGCCAGCAGTGAAGGGACAGGTAGGATCCACGAGCAGTACTTC; cdr3_aa: CASSEGTGRIHEQYF
j_call: TRBJ2-5; v_call: TRBV7-2; d_call: TRBD2; clone_size: .; cdr3_nt: TGTGCCAGCAGCTTAGGGCGGGGGGGCCGCAGGGAGACCCAGTACTTC; cdr3_aa: CASSLGRGGRRETQYF
j_call: TRBJ2-2; v_call: TRBV25-1; d_call: .; clone_size: few; cdr3_nt: TGTGCCAGCAGCCCCGGAGGGGGCGTCACCGGGGAGCTGTTTTTT; cdr3_aa: CASSPGGGVTGELFF
j_call: TRBJ1-5; v_call: TRBV27; d_call: .; clone_size: .; cdr3_nt: TGTGCCAGCAGTTATGGAGGGCTCCAGCCCCAGCATTTT; cdr3_aa: CASSYGGLQPQHF
j_call: TRBJ2-1; v_call: TRBV7-2; d_call: .; clone_size: .; cdr3_nt: TGTGCCAGCAGCTTAGGGGGCGGGTGGGGCGAGCAGTTCTTC; cdr3_aa: CASSLGGGWGEQFF
j_call: TRBJ1-1; v_call: TRBV15; d_call: .; clone_size: few; cdr3_nt: TGTGCCACCAGCAGACAGGGGCCGCGCGGTGAAGCTTTCTTT; cdr3_aa: CATSRQGPRGEAFF
j_call: TRBJ2-5; v_call: TRBV24-1; d_call: .; clone_size: .; cdr3_nt: TGTGCCACCAGTGCTCCGGGATTAGAGACCCAGTACTTC; cdr3_aa: CATSAPGLETQYF
j_call: TRBJ2-3; v_call: TRBV5-1; d_call: .; clone_size: few; cdr3_nt: TGCGCCAGCAGCTCCACGACTAGCACAGATACGCAGTATTTT; cdr3_aa: CASSSTTSTDTQYF
j_call: TRBJ2-3; v_call: TRBV18; d_call: .; clone_size: few; cdr3_nt: TGTGCCAGCTCATCTCGACAGTCCACAGATACGCAGTATTTT; cdr3_aa: CASSSRQSTDTQYF
j_call: TRBJ2-3; v_call: TRBV5-1; d_call: .; clone_size: few; cdr3_nt: TGCGCCAGCAGCGGCCCCCCAGGGGAGTCTCAGTATTTT; cdr3_aa: CASSGPPGESQYF
j_call: TRBJ2-6; v_call: TRBV27; d_call: .; clone_size: .; cdr3_nt: TGTGCCAGCAGTGCCCTCTCTGGGGCCAACGTCCTGACTTTC; cdr3_aa: CASSALSGANVLTF
j_call: TRBJ2-7; v_call: TRBV7-3; d_call: .; clone_size: .; cdr3_nt: TGTGCCAGCAGCTTAGGGGCGGTTAACGAGCAGTACTTC; cdr3_aa: CASSLGAVNEQYF
j_call: TRBJ2-3; v_call: TRBV5-4; d_call: TRBD2; clone_size: .; cdr3_nt: TGTGCCAGCAGGTATCGTGGTAGCGGGAGGAGTACAGATACGCAGTATTTT; cdr3_aa: CASRYRGSGRSTDTQYF